The 21 T cell receptor beta chains below were found in one sample sequenced in a study of shared clonotypes between healthy human individuals. The naive CD8 subset, CD45RO-negative cells positively selected for CCR7, excluded terminally differentiated effector memory CD45RA+ cells. Generated by immunoSEQ multiplex PCR, the TCRdb table keeps only in-frame clones and is missing some. The sample lists about 2.1 million clones; roughly 93% were seen once. What was sequenced was naive CD8+ T cells from PBMCs. The receptors shown here come from a man aged 18-30 years in good health. Some clones in this sample may be carry-over from other donors' samples.

The chain combines TRBV6-1 with TRBJ1-1; 7 bases are shared with TRBD1. Trimming removed 5 bases from V and 5 bases from J; junction bases left unmatched: 11. The CDR3 runs to 15 residues. The germline CDR1 and CDR2 sequences are MNHNS and SASEGT. Here the CDR3 reads CASSSPRQGLTEAFF. The DNA of the CDR3 is TGTGCCAGCAGTTCACCCAGACAGGGTTTGACTGAAGCTTTCTTT.

As for this clone: At one of its ends the junction is not consistent with the germline gene, which may arise from a read error. This chain connects TRBV4-3 to TRBJ2-7, with a possible D match to TRBD1 (6 bases). This CDR3 contains 18 residues. Germline-derived CDR1 and CDR2 are LGHNA and YSLEER. The CDR3 here is CASTQEVFHGTLSYEQYF. The CDR3 DNA reads TGCGCCAGCACCCAAGAAGTTTTTCACGGGACACTATCCTACGAGCAGTACTTC.

The V and J genes are TRBV7-6 and TRBJ1-1; TRBD1 is a possible D gene (5 bases). CDR3 length: 14 residues. Trimming took 4 bases from V and 6 from J, leaving 15 bases between them. Germline values: CDR1 SGHVS, CDR2 FNYEAQ. The CDR3 sequence: CASSSGRRLAEAFF. CDR3 in DNA: TGTGCCAGCAGCTCGGGACGCAGGCTCGCTGAAGCTTTCTTT. Filled out from reference TRBV7-6 and TRBJ1-1, the complete variable domain reads GAGVSQSPRYKVTKRGQDVALRCDPISGHVSLYWYRQALGQGPEFLTYFNYEAQQDKSGLPNDRFSAERPEGSISTLTIQRTEQRDSAMYRCASSSGRRLAEAFFGQGTRLTVV.

The rearrangement uses TRBV5-6 and TRBJ2-3; D may correspond to TRBD1 or TRBD2 (5 bases each). CDR3 length equals 14 residues. Trimming left V 3 bases short and J 0 bases short, with 8 bases between. Per germline, CDR1 SGHDT and CDR2 YYEEEE. The CDR3 sequence: CASSSRDSTDTQYF. CDR3 nucleotide sequence: TGTGCCAGCAGCTCCCGGGACAGCACAGATACGCAGTATTTT.

This chain links TRBV7-8 with TRBJ2-7; D possibly corresponds to TRBD2 (5 bases). Germline-derived CDR1 and CDR2 are SGHVS and FQNEAQ. The V end was cut by 1 base, the J end by 7 bases, with 17 bases between. The CDR3 sequence is 15 residues long. CDR3 sequence reads: CASSLDYSFSGEQYF. The CDR3 DNA reads TGTGCCAGCAGCTTAGATTATTCCTTCTCGGGAGAGCAGTACTTC.

Here the CDR3 DNA reads TGTGCCAGCAGCGTAGCCCTGGGAACTGAAGCTTTCTTT. Amino acid sequence: CASSVALGTEAFF. The genes are TRBV9 and TRBJ1-1; D is unclear. Per germline, CDR1 SGDLS and CDR2 YYNGEE. The V end lost 0 bases, the J end lost 5 bases, and 8 bases lay between the germline ends. The CDR3 is made up of 13 amino acids.

As for this clone: Mismatch with germline at one junction end may stem from a read error. The chain has TRBV6-1 and TRBJ2-7; 10 nucleotides line up with TRBD1. The germline V gene has CDR1 MNHNS and CDR2 SASEGT. The CDR3 spans 15 residues. The CDR3 reads CASSPTGNLGTGATF. CDR3 sequence (DNA): TGTGCCAGCAGTCCCACCGGGAACCTAGGGACAGGGGCCACCTTC.

The chain has TRBV9 and TRBJ2-5; D unclear. The germline V and J ends were trimmed by 3 bases and 4 bases, with 4 bases remaining between them. CDR3 length equals 11 residues. Germline V gives CDR1 SGDLS, CDR2 YYNGEE. CDR3 protein: CASSATETQYF. In DNA form, the CDR3 reads TGTGCCAGCAGCGCGACAGAGACCCAGTACTTC. The full variable domain, completed using reference TRBV9 and TRBJ2-5, is DSGVTQTPKHLITATGQRVTLRCSPRSGDLSVYWYQQSLDQGLQFLIQYYNGEERAKGNILERFSAQQFPDLHSELNLSSLELGDSALYFCASSATETQYFGPGTRLLVL.

The chain couples TRBV9 to TRBJ1-5; 9 nucleotides align to TRBD1. CDR1 is SGDLS, CDR2 YYNGEE, per germline. There are 16 residues in the CDR3. V lost 3 bases, J lost 4 bases, and 8 bases stayed unmatched. The CDR3 DNA sequence: TGTGCCAGCAGCGCCGGACAGGGGACCCTGAATCAGCCCCAGCATTTT. It specifies CASSAGQGTLNQPQHF.

This rearrangement joins TRBV28 to TRBJ2-2, with D perhaps TRBD1 (5 bases). The CDR3 spans 12 residues. Germline CDR1 and CDR2: MDHEN and SYDVKM. V shed 7 bases and J shed 6 bases, with 9 bases lying between them. The DNA for the CDR3 is TGTGCCAGCAAGTTAGGGGCCGGGGAGCTGTTTTTT. This encodes CASKLGAGELFF.

The chain links TRBV5-1 to TRBJ2-7; D is ambiguous. CDR1 and CDR2 from the germline V gene are SGHRS and YFSETQ. V lost 1 base and J lost 4, with 9 bases in between. CDR3 size: 13 residues. In DNA form, the CDR3 reads TGCGCCAGCAGCTTGAGGCCAGGTTACGAGCAGTACTTC. Its translation is CASSLRPGYEQYF. Filled out from reference TRBV5-1 and TRBJ2-7, the complete variable domain reads KAGVTQTPRYLIKTRGQQVTLSCSPISGHRSVSWYQQTPGQGLQFLFEYFSETQRNKGNFPGRFSGRQFSNSRSEMNVSTLELGDSALYLCASSLRPGYEQYFGPGTRLTVT.

Turning to this clone: Other DNA sequences in this specimen translate into the identical CDR3. The gene calls are TRBV28 and TRBJ2-1; 7 nucleotides align to TRBD2. This CDR3 is built from 11 residues. V shed 8 bases, J shed 7 bases, and the junction held 2 bases outside the gene matches. Germline loops: CDR1 MDHEN, CDR2 SYDVKM. CDR3 sequence: CASRGGNEQFF. In DNA form, the CDR3 reads TGTGCCAGCCGGGGAGGGAATGAGCAGTTCTTC.

The CDR3 nucleotides read TGTGCCATCAGTCCCACCGGGCAGGCATACACCGGGGAGCTGTTTTTT. Amino acids: CAISPTGQAYTGELFF. V gene TRBV10-3 combines with J gene TRBJ2-2, with no clear D. V shed 5 bases and J shed 3 bases, with 16 bases lying between them. Germline CDR1 and CDR2: ENHRY and SYGVKD. This CDR3 has 16 residues.

This chain connects TRBV7-3 to TRBJ2-4, with 9 nucleotides matching TRBD1. The CDR3 runs to 15 residues. Germline V gene lookup returns CDR1 SGHTA and CDR2 FQGTGA. Trimming removed 5 bases from V and 2 bases from J; junction bases left unmatched: 4. CDR3 sequence reads: CASSTGTGTKNIQYF. As DNA, the CDR3 is TGTGCCAGCAGCACCGGGACAGGGACCAAAAACATTCAGTACTTC.

The V gene is TRBV28, the J gene TRBJ2-3, with D tentatively TRBD1 (5 bases). V dropped 2 bases and J dropped 1 base, with 10 bases sitting between them. Germline V lookup: CDR1 MDHEN, CDR2 SYDVKM. The length of the CDR3 is 15 residues. The CDR3, as DNA: TGTGCCAGCAGTTTACAGGGTACTGGCACAGATACGCAGTATTTT. Translated, it gives CASSLQGTGTDTQYF.

This chain uses TRBV7-9 with TRBJ2-4; either TRBD1 or TRBD2 may fit D (7 bases each). Germline V gives CDR1 SEHNR, CDR2 FQNEAQ (reference sequence). The germline V and J ends were trimmed by 5 bases and 8 bases, with 25 bases remaining between them. The CDR3 contains 17 residues. CDR3 loop: CASSPRGGPPGWDIQYF. The CDR3, as DNA: TGTGCCAGCAGCCCCAGGGGGGGACCCCCCGGATGGGACATTCAGTACTTC.

The CDR3 is CASSYPASGYNEQFF. CDR3 coding DNA: TGTGCCAGCAGTTATCCGGCCTCCGGGTACAATGAGCAGTTCTTC. The chain is built from TRBV6-6 and TRBJ2-1, with unresolved D. CDR3 length equals 15 residues. V dropped 3 bases and J dropped 4 bases, with 13 bases sitting between them. The germline gives CDR1 MNHNY, CDR2 SVGAGI (reference sequence).

The V call is TRBV6-1, the J call TRBJ2-7, with 9 bases lining up with TRBD1. V was pared by 6 bases and J by 5 bases, with 5 bases of the junction left unmatched. Germline V lookup: CDR1 MNHNS, CDR2 SASEGT. This CDR3 contains 13 residues. This CDR3 reads CASRKGQGDEQYF. For the CDR3, the DNA is TGTGCCAGCAGAAAGGGACAGGGAGACGAGCAGTACTTC.

The chain employs TRBV6-1 and TRBJ2-1; D possibly uses TRBD1 or TRBD2 (5 bases each). There are 12 residues in the CDR3. V was shortened by 8 bases and J by 6 bases, with 11 bases between the two germline ends. Germline CDR1 MNHNS, CDR2 SASEGT. CDR3 loop: CASSAGSNEQFF. The CDR3 DNA is TGTGCCAGCTCGGCAGGGAGCAATGAGCAGTTCTTC.

The V gene is TRBV11-2, the J gene TRBJ2-2; a weak D match, TRBD2 (5 bases). V shed 1 base and J shed 7 bases, with 10 bases lying between them. The CDR3 sequence is 14 residues long. The germline CDR1 and CDR2 sequences are SGHAT and FQNNGV. CDR3 nucleotides: TGTGCCAGCAGCTTAGTGTCGGGGTTCGGGGAGCTGTTTTTT. Amino acid sequence: CASSLVSGFGELFF.

As regards this clone: Other DNA sequences from this sample encode an identical CDR3 as well. The chain recombines TRBV29-1 with TRBJ2-1; 8 bases are shared with TRBD2. Per germline, CDR1 SQVTM and CDR2 ANQGSEA. Trimming cost V 4 bases and J 4 bases; bases outside gene matches: 3. The CDR3 has 13 amino acids. DNA for the CDR3: TGCAGCGTTGTGGCTAGCGGGTACAATGAGCAGTTCTTC. Amino acids: CSVVASGYNEQFF.